The 17 T cell receptor beta chains below were found in one sample sequenced in a study of shared clonotypes between healthy human individuals. Clones were sequenced by immunoSEQ multiplex PCR, and TCRdb holds only the in-frame ones, with some missing. The sample has about 510,000 clones, over 60% seen once. The sequencing input was PBMCs. These receptors were taken from a woman aged 40 to 50 in good health. Some clones in this sample may be carry-over from other donors' samples.

The chain employs TRBV5-1 and TRBJ2-7, with 7 positions matching TRBD2. This CDR3 is built from 16 residues. Germline-derived CDR1 and CDR2 are SGHRS and YFSETQ. V lost 2 bases and J lost 1; bases outside the gene matches: 9. CDR3 DNA: TGCGCCAGCAGCTTTGGCCTAGCGGAGTATTCCTACGAGCAGTACTTC. This translates into CASSFGLAEYSYEQYF.

V is TRBV2 and J is TRBJ1-6; no clear D. Deletions cut 3 bases from V and 5 bases from J, with 5 bases between. This CDR3 region has 13 residues. CDR1 and CDR2 from the germline V gene are SNHLY and FYNNEI. The CDR3 spells CASSDENNSPLHF. CDR3 bases: TGTGCCAGCAGTGACGAAAATAATTCACCCCTCCACTTT.

The chain recombines TRBV27 with TRBJ2-6; D not resolved. Germline-derived CDR1 and CDR2 are MNHEY and SMNVEV (reference sequence). Trimming took off 6 bases at V and 4 bases at J, with 10 bases between the two ends. The CDR3 has 14 residues. The CDR3 reads CASRGKAGANVLTF. DNA for the CDR3: TGTGCCAGCAGAGGGAAAGCCGGGGCCAACGTCCTGACTTTC.

The chain links TRBV4-2 to TRBJ2-1; no definite D call. V lost 4 bases and J lost 0, with 10 bases in between. Germline CDR1 reads LGHNA; CDR2 reads YNFKEQ. CDR3 length: 15 residues. CDR3 protein: CASSPYIFSYNEQFF. The CDR3 nucleotides read TGTGCCAGCAGCCCATACATCTTCTCCTACAATGAGCAGTTCTTC.

This clone occurred a few times. The rearrangement links TRBV11-3 to TRBJ2-1; the D gene is possibly TRBD2 (6 bases). Germline CDR1 and CDR2: SGHNT and YENEEA. This CDR3 region has 14 residues. Trimming shortened V by 5 bases and J by 4 bases, and 12 bases separated the two germline ends. The CDR3 sequence: CASSPGGLYNEQFF. In nucleotides, the CDR3 is TGTGCCAGCAGCCCCGGAGGGCTGTACAATGAGCAGTTCTTC. The variable domain in full, completed from reference TRBV11-3 and TRBJ2-1, reads EAGVVQSPRYKIIEKKQPVAFWCNPISGHNTLYWYLQNLGQGPELLIRYENEEAVDDSQLPKDRFSAERLKGVDSTLKIQPAELGDSAVYLCASSPGGLYNEQFFGPGTRLTVL.

The CDR3 spells CASSGLADYTGELFF. The CDR3 region has the DNA TGTGCCAGCAGTGGACTAGCCGACTACACCGGGGAGCTGTTTTTT. The chain couples TRBV28 to TRBJ2-2, with 8 bases that match TRBD2. V was clipped by 5 bases and J by 3 bases; unmatched bases: 5. The length of the CDR3 is 15 residues. Germline V CDR1 and CDR2: MDHEN, SYDVKM. Drawing the rest from reference TRBV28 and TRBJ2-2, the complete variable domain is DVKVTQSSRYLVKRTGEKVFLECVQDMDHENMFWYRQDPGLGLRLIYFSYDVKMKEKGDIPEGYSVSREKKERFSLILESASTNQTSMYLCASSGLADYTGELFFGEGSRLTVL.

This rearrangement joins TRBV28 to TRBJ1-4, with 8 bases that match TRBD1. The V segment lost 6 bases and the J segment 7 bases; nucleotides outside the gene matches: 10. This CDR3 comprises 15 residues. Germline CDR1 MDHEN, CDR2 SYDVKM. The CDR3 nucleotides read TGTGCCAGCAGGGGAACAGGGGGGCGAGTTGAAAAACTGTTTTTT. Its translation is CASRGTGGRVEKLFF.

This clone was seen a few times. The chain carries TRBV11-2 and TRBJ2-3; the match to TRBD2 covers 11 bases. Trimming cost V 5 bases and J 3 bases; bases outside gene matches: 7. This CDR3 has 16 amino acids. The germline CDR1 and CDR2 sequences are SGHAT and FQNNGV. The CDR3 protein is CASSRLAGGKTDTQYF. The CDR3 region has the DNA TGTGCCAGCAGCAGGTTAGCGGGAGGGAAAACAGATACGCAGTATTTT.

This chain links TRBV28 with TRBJ2-3; D is undetermined. Germline CDR1 reads MDHEN; CDR2 reads SYDVKM. Trimming cost V 5 bases and J 4 bases, with 13 bases left between them. The CDR3 is 14 residues long. CDR3 sequence reads: CASSPPSVSDTQYF. CDR3 nucleotides: TGTGCCAGCAGTCCCCCTTCTGTGTCAGATACGCAGTATTTT. Together with reference TRBV28 and TRBJ2-3, the CDR3 gives the full variable domain: DVKVTQSSRYLVKRTGEKVFLECVQDMDHENMFWYRQDPGLGLRLIYFSYDVKMKEKGDIPEGYSVSREKKERFSLILESASTNQTSMYLCASSPPSVSDTQYFGPGTRLTVL.

V usage is TRBV5-1 and J usage is TRBJ2-5; 7 nucleotides agree with TRBD1. The DNA end is a closer match to TRBJ2-7, so the J assignment may be wrong. The CDR3 is made up of 14 amino acids. Germline V gene sequence: CDR1 SGHRS, CDR2 YFSETQ. CDR3 in DNA: TGCGCCAGCAGCGAAGGGGGCGCTACCTACGAGCAGTACTTC. Protein: CASSEGGATYEQYF.

As for this clone: An end of the junction differs from the germline gene, which may be a read error. The chain carries TRBV18 and TRBJ1-2; 12 bases are shared with TRBD1. The CDR3 has 16 residues. Per germline, CDR1 KGHSH and CDR2 LQKENI. CDR3 in amino acids: CASSTPPGQGAYGYTF. CDR3 bases: TGTGCCAGCTCAACACCACCGGGACAGGGGGCGTATGGCTACACCTTC. Combining the CDR3 with reference TRBV18 and TRBJ1-2 gives the whole variable domain NAGVMQNPRHLVRRRGQEARLRCSPMKGHSHVYWYRQLPEEGLKFMVYLQKENIIDESGMPKERFSAEFPKEGPSILRIQQVVRGDSAAYFCASSTPPGQGAYGYTFGSGTRLTVV.

This CDR3 reads CASSRGGGSSTDTQYF. The CDR3 DNA follows: TGTGCCAGCAGCCGCGGGGGCGGGAGCAGCACAGATACGCAGTATTTT. This chain joins TRBV7-3 and TRBJ2-3, with D perhaps TRBD2 (7 bases). The CDR3 extends over 16 amino acids. V lost 5 bases and J 0 bases, leaving 15 bases between the germline ends. In germline, CDR1 is SGHTA, CDR2 FQGTGA.

V gene TRBV11-2 combines with J gene TRBJ2-7, with D maybe TRBD2 (5 bases). The CDR3 consists of 13 residues. Trimming took 5 bases from V and 0 from J, leaving 8 bases between them. The germline CDR1 and CDR2 sequences are SGHAT and FQNNGV. The CDR3 bases are TGTGCCAGCAGCCTCCGGGGCTCCTACGAGCAGTACTTC. Amino acid sequence: CASSLRGSYEQYF.

This clone has at least ten counts. CDR3 coding DNA: TGTGCCAGCAACGAGGGGGGTTACTATGGCTACACCTTC. Its protein is CASNEGGYYGYTF. The rearrangement links TRBV28 to TRBJ1-2; D might be TRBD1 (6 bases). Per the germline V gene, CDR1 is MDHEN and CDR2 is SYDVKM. V was clipped by 7 bases and J by 3 bases, with 12 bases between them. This CDR3 is 13 amino acids long.

This clone was detected once. The chain joins TRBV7-9 to TRBJ1-4; 12 nucleotides match TRBD1. The germline V gene has CDR1 SEHNR and CDR2 FQNEAQ (reference sequence). The CDR3 runs to 18 residues. V lost 5 bases, J lost 7 bases, and 14 bases stayed unmatched. DNA of the CDR3: TGTGCCAGCAGCCGACCATCCGGGACAGGGGGCGGAGGTGAAAAACTGTTTTTT. This codes for CASSRPSGTGGGGEKLFF. Looking up the rest from reference TRBV7-9 and TRBJ1-4 gives the full variable domain: DTGVSQNPRHKITKRGQNVTFRCDPISEHNRLYWYRQTLGQGPEFLTYFQNEAQLEKSRLLSDRFSAERPKGSFSTLEIQRTEQGDSAMYLCASSRPSGTGGGGEKLFFGSGTQLSVL.

The chain has TRBV29-1 and TRBJ2-5; D unresolved. The V gene lost 0 bases and the J gene lost 3 bases, with 11 bases spanning the gap. In germline, CDR1 is SQVTM, CDR2 ANQGSEA. The CDR3 has 14 residues. The CDR3 loop reads CSVEDLWGEETQYF. CDR3 bases: TGCAGCGTTGAAGATTTGTGGGGTGAAGAGACCCAGTACTTC.

This clone turned up a few times. V and J are TRBV30 and TRBJ2-3; the D is unclear. Trimming shortened V by 2 bases and J by 2 bases, and 11 bases separated the two germline ends. The germline V gene has CDR1 GTSNPN and CDR2 SVGIG (reference sequence). This CDR3 is 14 amino acids long. The CDR3: CAWSQRWATDTQYF. Written as DNA, the CDR3 is TGTGCCTGGAGTCAAAGGTGGGCCACAGATACGCAGTATTTT.